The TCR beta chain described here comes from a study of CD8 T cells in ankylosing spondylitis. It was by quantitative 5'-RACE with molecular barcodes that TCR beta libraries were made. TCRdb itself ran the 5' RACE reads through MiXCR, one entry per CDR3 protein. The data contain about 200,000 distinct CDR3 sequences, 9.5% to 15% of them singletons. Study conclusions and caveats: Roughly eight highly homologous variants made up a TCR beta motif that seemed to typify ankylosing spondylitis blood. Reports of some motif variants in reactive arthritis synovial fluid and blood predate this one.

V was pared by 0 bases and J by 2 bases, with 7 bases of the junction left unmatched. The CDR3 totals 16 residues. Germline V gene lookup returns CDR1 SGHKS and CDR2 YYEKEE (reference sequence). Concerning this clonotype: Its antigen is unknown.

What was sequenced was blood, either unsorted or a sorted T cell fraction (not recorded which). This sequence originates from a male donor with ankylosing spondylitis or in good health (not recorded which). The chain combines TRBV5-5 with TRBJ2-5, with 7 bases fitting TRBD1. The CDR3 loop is CASSLDSWDRQETQYF. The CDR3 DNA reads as TGTGCCAGCAGCTTGGATTCCTGGGACAGACAAGAGACCCAGTACTTC.